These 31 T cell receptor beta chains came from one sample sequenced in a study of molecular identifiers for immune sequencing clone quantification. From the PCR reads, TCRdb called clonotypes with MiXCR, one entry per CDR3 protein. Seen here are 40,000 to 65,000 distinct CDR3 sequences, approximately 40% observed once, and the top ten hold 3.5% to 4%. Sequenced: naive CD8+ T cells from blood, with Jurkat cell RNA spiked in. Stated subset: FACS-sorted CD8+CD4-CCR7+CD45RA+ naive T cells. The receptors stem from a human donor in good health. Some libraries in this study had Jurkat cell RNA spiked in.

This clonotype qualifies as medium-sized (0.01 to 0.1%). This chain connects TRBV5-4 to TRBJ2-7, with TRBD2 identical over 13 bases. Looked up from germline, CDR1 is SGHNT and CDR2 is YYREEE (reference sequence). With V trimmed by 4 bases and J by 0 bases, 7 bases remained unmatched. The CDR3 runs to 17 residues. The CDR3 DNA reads TGTGCCAGCAGCAAGCCGGGACTAGCGGGATACTCCTACGAGCAGTACTTC. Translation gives CASSKPGLAGYSYEQYF. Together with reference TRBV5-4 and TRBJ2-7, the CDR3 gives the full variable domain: ETGVTQSPTHLIKTRGQQVTLRCSSQSGHNTVSWYQQALGQGPQFIFQYYREEENGRGNFPPRFSGLQFPNYSSELNVNALELDDSALYLCASSKPGLAGYSYEQYFGPGTRLTVT.

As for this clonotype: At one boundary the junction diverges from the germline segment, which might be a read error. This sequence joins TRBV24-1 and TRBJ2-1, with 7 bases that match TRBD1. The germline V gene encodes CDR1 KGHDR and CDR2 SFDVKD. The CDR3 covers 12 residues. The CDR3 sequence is CATSDRDSMQLF. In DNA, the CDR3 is TGTGCCACCAGTGATCGGGACAGTATGCAGCTCTTC.

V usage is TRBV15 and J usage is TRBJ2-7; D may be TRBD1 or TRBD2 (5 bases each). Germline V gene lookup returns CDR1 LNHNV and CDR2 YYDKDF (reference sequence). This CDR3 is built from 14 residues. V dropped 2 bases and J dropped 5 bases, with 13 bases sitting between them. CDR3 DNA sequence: TGTGCCACCAGCAGAAGGGACGGGATACACGAGCAGTACTTC. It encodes CATSRRDGIHEQYF.

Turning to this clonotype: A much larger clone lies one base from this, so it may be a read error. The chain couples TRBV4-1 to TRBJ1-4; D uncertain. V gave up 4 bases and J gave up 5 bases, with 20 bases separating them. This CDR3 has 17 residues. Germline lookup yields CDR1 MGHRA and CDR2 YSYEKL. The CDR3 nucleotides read TGCGCCAGCAGCCTAGTTCCCTTGGGCAGTTCGAATGAAAAACTGTTTTTT. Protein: CASSLVPLGSSNEKLFF.

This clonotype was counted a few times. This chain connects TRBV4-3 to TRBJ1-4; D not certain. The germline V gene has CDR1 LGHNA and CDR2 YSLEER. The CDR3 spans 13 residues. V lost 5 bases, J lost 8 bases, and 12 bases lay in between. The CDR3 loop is CASSSGSEEKLFF. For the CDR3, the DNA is TGCGCCAGCAGCTCCGGATCCGAAGAAAAACTGTTTTTT.

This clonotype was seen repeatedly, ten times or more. The CDR3 is CASSVRQGPDSYEQYF. The DNA for the CDR3 is TGTGCCAGCAGCGTTCGACAGGGCCCGGACTCCTACGAGCAGTACTTC. The J gene is TRBJ2-7, the V gene TRBV6-5; 7 bases map to TRBD1. This CDR3 has 16 amino acids. Trimming at V came to 6 bases and at J to 0 bases, leaving 11 bases not matched to a gene. Per germline, CDR1 MNHEY and CDR2 SVGAGI.

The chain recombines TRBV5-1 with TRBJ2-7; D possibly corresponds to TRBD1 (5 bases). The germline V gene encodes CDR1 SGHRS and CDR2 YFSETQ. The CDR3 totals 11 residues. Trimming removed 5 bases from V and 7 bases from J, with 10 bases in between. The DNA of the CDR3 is TGCGCCAGCAGTCAGGGCCCGGAGCAGTACTTC. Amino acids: CASSQGPEQYF.

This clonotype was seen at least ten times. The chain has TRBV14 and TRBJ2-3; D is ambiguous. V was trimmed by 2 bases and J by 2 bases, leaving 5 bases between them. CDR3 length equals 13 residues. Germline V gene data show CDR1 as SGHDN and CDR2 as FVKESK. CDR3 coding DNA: TGTGCCAGCAGCCAAAGCGACACAGATACGCAGTATTTT. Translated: CASSQSDTDTQYF.

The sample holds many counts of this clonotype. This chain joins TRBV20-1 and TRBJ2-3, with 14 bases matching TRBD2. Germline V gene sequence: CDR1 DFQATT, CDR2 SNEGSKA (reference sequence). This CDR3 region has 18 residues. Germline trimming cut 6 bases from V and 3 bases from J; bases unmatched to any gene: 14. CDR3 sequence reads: CSAPTGTSGRASTDTQYF. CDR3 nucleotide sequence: TGCAGTGCCCCTACCGGGACTAGCGGGAGAGCGTCGACAGATACGCAGTATTTT.

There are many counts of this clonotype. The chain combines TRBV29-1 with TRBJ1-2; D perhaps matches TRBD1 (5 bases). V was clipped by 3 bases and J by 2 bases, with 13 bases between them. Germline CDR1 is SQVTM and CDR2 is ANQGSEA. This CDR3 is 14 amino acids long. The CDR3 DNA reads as TGCAGCGTTGAGTGGCAGGGACGGAACTATGGCTACACCTTC. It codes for CSVEWQGRNYGYTF.

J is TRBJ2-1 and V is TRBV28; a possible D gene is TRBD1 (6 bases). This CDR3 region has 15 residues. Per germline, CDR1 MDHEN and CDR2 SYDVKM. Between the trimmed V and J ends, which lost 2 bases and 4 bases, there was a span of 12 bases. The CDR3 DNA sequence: TGTGCCAGCAGTTTAGGGCAACAGGGTTACAATGAGCAGTTCTTC. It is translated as CASSLGQQGYNEQFF.

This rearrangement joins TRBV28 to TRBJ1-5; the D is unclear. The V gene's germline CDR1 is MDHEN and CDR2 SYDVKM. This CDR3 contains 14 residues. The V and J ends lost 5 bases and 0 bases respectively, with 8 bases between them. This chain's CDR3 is CASSHEYSNQPQHF. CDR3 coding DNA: TGTGCCAGCAGTCATGAGTATAGCAATCAGCCCCAGCATTTT.

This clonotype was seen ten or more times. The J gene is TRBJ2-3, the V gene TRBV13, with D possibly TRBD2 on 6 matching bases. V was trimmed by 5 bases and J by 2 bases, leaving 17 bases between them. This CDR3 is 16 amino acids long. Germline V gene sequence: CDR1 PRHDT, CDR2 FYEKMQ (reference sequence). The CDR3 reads CASSAGGPSVTDTQYF. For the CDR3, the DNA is TGTGCCAGCAGCGCAGGAGGGCCTAGTGTCACAGATACGCAGTATTTT.

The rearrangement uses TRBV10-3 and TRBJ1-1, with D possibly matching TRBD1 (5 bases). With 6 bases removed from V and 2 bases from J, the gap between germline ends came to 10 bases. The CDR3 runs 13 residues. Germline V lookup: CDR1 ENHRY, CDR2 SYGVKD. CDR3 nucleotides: TGTGCCATCAGGGGCAGGGTTAACACTGAAGCTTTCTTT. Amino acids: CAIRGRVNTEAFF.

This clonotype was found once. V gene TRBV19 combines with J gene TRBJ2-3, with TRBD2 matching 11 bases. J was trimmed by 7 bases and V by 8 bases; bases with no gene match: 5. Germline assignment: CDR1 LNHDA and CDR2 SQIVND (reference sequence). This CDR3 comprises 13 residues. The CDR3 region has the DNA TGTGCCAGTCATAGCGGGAGGGGAAATACGCAGTATTTT. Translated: CASHSGRGNTQYF.

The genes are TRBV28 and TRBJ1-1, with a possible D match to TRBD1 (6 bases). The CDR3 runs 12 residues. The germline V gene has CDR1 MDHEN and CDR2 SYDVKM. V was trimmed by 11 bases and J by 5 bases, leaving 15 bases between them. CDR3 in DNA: TGTGCCGCAGCGGGGGGCGAGACTGAAGCTTTCTTT. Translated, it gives CAAAGGETEAFF.

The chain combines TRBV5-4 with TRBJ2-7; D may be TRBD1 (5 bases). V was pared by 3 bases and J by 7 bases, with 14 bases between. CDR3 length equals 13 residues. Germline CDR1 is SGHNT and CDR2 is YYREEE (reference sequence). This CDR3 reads CASSWSLSGEQYF. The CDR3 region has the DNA TGTGCCAGCAGCTGGAGTCTGTCAGGGGAGCAGTACTTC.

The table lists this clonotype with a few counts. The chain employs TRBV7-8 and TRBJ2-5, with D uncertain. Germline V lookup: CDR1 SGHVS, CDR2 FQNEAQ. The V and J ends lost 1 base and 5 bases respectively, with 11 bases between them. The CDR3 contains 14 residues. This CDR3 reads CASSLVPGVETQYF. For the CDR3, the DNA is TGTGCCAGCAGCTTAGTGCCGGGTGTGGAGACCCAGTACTTC.

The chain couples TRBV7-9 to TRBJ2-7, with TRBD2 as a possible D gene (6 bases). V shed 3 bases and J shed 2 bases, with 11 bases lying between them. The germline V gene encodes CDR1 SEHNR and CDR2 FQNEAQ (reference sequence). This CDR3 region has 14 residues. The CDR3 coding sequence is TGTGCCAGCAGCTTGGTAGCGGAAGCCTACGAGCAGTACTTC. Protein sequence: CASSLVAEAYEQYF.

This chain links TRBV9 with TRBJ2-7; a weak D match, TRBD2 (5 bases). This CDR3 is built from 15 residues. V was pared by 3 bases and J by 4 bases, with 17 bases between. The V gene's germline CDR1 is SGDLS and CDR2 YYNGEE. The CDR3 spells CASSESSCESYEQYF. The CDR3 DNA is TGTGCCAGCAGCGAATCTAGCTGTGAGAGTTACGAGCAGTACTTC.

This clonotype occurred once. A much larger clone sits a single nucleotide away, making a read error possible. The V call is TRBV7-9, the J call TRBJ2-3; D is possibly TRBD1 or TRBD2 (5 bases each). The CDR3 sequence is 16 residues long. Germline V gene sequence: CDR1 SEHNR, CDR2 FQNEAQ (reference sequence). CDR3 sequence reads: CASSGTPGSGTATQYF. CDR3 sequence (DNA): TGTGCCAGCAGCGGGACCCCAGGGAGCGGCACAGCTACGCAGTATTTT. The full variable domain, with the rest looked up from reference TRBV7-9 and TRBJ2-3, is DTGVSQNPRHKITKRGQNVTFRCDPISEHNRLYWYRQTLGQGPEFLTYFQNEAQLEKSRLLSDRFSAERPKGSFSTLEIQRTEQGDSAMYLCASSGTPGSGTATQYFGPGTRLTVL.

The CDR3 is CASSDPPGSLAKNIQYF. CDR3 DNA: TGTGCCAGCAGCGACCCGCCAGGGTCTCTAGCCAAAAACATTCAGTACTTC. The chain couples TRBV21-1 to TRBJ2-4; the table names TRBD2, a call not compared with the DNA. TRBV21-1 is listed as a pseudogene. The CDR3 is 17 amino acids.

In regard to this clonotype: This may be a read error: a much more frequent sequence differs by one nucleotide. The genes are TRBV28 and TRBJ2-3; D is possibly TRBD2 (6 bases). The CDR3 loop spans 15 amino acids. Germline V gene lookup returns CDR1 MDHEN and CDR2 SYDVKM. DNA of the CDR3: TGTGCCAGCTGTTTATTCGGGGGAGACACAGATACGCAGTATTTT. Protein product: CASCLFGGDTDTQYF.

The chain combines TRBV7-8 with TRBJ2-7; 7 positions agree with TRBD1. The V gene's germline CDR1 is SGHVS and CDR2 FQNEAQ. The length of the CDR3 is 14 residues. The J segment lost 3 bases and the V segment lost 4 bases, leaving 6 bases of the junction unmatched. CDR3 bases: TGTGCCAGCAGCTACGGGACAGCCAACTACGAGCAGTACTTC. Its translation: CASSYGTANYEQYF. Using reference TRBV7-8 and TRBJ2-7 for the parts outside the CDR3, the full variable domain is GAGVSQSPRYKVAKRGQDVALRCDPISGHVSLFWYQQALGQGPEFLTYFQNEAQLDKSGLPSDRFFAERPEGSVSTLKIQRTQQEDSAVYLCASSYGTANYEQYFGPGTRLTVT.

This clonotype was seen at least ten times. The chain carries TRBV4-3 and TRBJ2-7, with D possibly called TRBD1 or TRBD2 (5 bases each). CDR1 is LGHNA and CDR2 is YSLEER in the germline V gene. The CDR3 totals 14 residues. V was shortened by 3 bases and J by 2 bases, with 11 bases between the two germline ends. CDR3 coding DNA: TGCGCCAGCAGCCATGTGCAGGGACCCTACGAGCAGTACTTC. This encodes CASSHVQGPYEQYF.

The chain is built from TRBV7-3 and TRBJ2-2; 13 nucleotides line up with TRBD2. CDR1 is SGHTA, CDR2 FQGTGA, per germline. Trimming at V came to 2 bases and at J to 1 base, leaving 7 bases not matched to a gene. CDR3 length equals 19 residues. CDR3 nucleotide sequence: TGTGCCAGCAGCTTATACGTGACTAGCGGGAGGTGGAACACCGGGGAGCTGTTTTTT. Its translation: CASSLYVTSGRWNTGELFF.

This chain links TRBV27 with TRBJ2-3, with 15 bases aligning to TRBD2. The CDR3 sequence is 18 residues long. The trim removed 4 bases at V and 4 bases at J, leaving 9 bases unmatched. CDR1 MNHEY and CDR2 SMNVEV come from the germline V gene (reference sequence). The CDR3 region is CASSSGLAGGRVADTQYF. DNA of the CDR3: TGTGCCAGCAGTTCCGGACTAGCGGGAGGGAGAGTAGCAGATACGCAGTATTTT.

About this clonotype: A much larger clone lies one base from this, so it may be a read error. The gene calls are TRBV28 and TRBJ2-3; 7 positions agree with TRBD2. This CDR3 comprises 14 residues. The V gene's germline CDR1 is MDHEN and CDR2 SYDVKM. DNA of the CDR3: TGTGCCAGCAGTCCCCGCGGGAGCACAGATACGCTGTATTTT. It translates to CASSPRGSTDTLYF.

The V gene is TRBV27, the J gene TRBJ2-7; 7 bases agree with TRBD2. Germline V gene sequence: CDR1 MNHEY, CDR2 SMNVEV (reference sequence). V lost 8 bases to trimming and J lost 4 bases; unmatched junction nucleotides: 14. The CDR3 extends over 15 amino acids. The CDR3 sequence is CASCWGGGSAYEQYF. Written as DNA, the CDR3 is TGTGCCAGCTGTTGGGGTGGCGGGAGTGCATACGAGCAGTACTTC.

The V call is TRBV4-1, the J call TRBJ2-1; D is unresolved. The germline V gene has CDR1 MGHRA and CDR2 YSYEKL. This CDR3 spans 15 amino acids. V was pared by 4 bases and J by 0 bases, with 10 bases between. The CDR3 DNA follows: TGCGCCAGCAGCCCGAATAGCAGCTCCTACAATGAGCAGTTCTTC. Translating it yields CASSPNSSSYNEQFF.

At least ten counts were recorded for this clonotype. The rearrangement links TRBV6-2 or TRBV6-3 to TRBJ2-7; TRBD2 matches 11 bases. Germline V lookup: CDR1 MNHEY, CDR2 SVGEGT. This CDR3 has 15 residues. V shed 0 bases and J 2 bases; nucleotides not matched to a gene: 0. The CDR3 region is CASSYSLAGAYEQYF. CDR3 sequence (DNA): TGTGCCAGCAGTTACTCACTAGCGGGAGCCTACGAGCAGTACTTC.